Below are 11 T cell receptor beta chains sequenced from a single sample in a study of blood T cell repertoires in COVID-19. This table comes from immunoSEQ multiplex PCR, and its TCRdb copy is limited to in-frame clones, with some not included. The sample has a few hundred thousand clones; around 84% are singletons. Sequencing was done on a sample of peripheral blood. The receptors shown here come from a woman between 18 and 29 years old with acute or convalescent COVID-19.

The CDR3 DNA is TGTGCCAGCAGTACAATTCAGGGTTACAATGAGCAGTTCTTC. Translating gives CASSTIQGYNEQFF. The chain employs TRBV6-5 and TRBJ2-1; D is perhaps TRBD1 (5 bases). This CDR3 region has 14 residues. V lost 5 bases, J lost 4 bases, and 12 bases lay in between. CDR1 MNHEY and CDR2 SVGAGI come from the germline V gene.

This clone occurred once. This chain connects TRBV19 to TRBJ2-1; tentatively, D is TRBD2 (6 bases). CDR1 LNHDA and CDR2 SQIVND come from the germline V gene (reference sequence). V dropped 3 bases and J dropped 4 bases, with 16 bases sitting between them. This CDR3 is 16 amino acids long. The CDR3, as DNA: TGTGCCAGTAGTATGATGCGGGGAGGCCTTTACAATGAGCAGTTCTTC. Its protein is CASSMMRGGLYNEQFF.

This sequence joins TRBV2 and TRBJ2-3; possibly TRBD1 for D (6 bases). CDR3 length equals 14 residues. Germline V gene lookup returns CDR1 SNHLY and CDR2 FYNNEI. V lost 4 bases, J lost 5 bases, and 13 bases lay in between. Written as DNA, the CDR3 is TGTGCCAGCAGTGTGGGACAAAACCTAGATACGCAGTATTTT. Translating it yields CASSVGQNLDTQYF.

This clone was found a few times. The V and J genes are TRBV5-1 and TRBJ2-7; TRBD1 agrees at 10 bases. V lost 4 bases, J lost 4 bases, and 11 bases stayed unmatched. In germline, CDR1 is SGHRS, CDR2 YFSETQ. The CDR3 covers 16 residues. DNA for the CDR3: TGCGCCAGCAGCCGAGGGACAGGGGCCCAAGGGTACGAGCAGTACTTC. It is translated as CASSRGTGAQGYEQYF.

This clone appeared once. The gene calls are TRBV9 and TRBJ2-3, with TRBD2 identical over 7 bases. Germline loops: CDR1 SGDLS, CDR2 YYNGEE. The CDR3 covers 14 residues. Unmatched junction bases numbered 5, after V lost 7 bases and J lost 0 bases. CDR3 amino acids: CASAAGDSTDTQYF. The CDR3 bases are TGTGCCAGCGCGGCGGGAGACAGCACAGATACGCAGTATTTT.

The chain combines TRBV19 with TRBJ1-1; D unresolved. CDR1 LNHDA and CDR2 SQIVND come from the germline V gene (reference sequence). The germline V and J ends were trimmed by 2 bases and 5 bases, with 12 bases remaining between them. The CDR3 loop spans 14 amino acids. This chain's CDR3 is CASSIREGRTEAFF. CDR3 in DNA: TGTGCCAGTAGTATAAGGGAGGGTAGGACTGAAGCTTTCTTT.

The chain couples TRBV7-8 to TRBJ2-3; TRBD1 agrees at 7 bases. Germline V gene sequence: CDR1 SGHVS, CDR2 FQNEAQ. The CDR3 has 18 residues. The V gene end was trimmed by 5 bases and the J gene end by 3 bases; junction bases not matched to a gene: 17. The CDR3 protein is CASSLDRSSLQPTDTQYF. CDR3 bases: TGTGCCAGCAGCCTGGACAGGTCTTCCCTGCAACCAACAGATACGCAGTATTTT.

The chain is built from TRBV9 and TRBJ2-1; D gene ambiguous. This CDR3 is built from 17 residues. Trimming removed 4 bases from V and 7 bases from J, with 24 bases in between. Looked up from germline, CDR1 is SGDLS and CDR2 is YYNGEE. DNA of the CDR3: TGTGCCAGCAGCACCCGAGATGAAATTTATGTCGGGAATGAGCAGTTCTTC. Amino acids: CASSTRDEIYVGNEQFF.

This chain connects TRBV5-4 to TRBJ2-3, with 14 bases aligning to TRBD2. The V gene's germline CDR1 is SGHNT and CDR2 YYREEE (reference sequence). The CDR3 sequence is 16 residues long. V was pared by 4 bases and J by 5 bases, with 6 bases of the junction left unmatched. CDR3 in amino acids: CASSRGLAGVQDTQYF. The DNA of the CDR3 is TGTGCCAGCAGCCGGGGACTAGCGGGAGTACAAGATACGCAGTATTTT.

The chain uses TRBV19 and TRBJ2-5, with D possibly being TRBD2 (6 bases). CDR1 is LNHDA and CDR2 is SQIVND in the germline V gene (reference sequence). The CDR3 spans 15 residues. Trimming stripped 3 bases from V and 5 bases from J, with 16 bases between. The CDR3 protein is CASSIISEGWETQYF. The CDR3 coding sequence is TGTGCCAGTAGTATCATCTCGGAGGGTTGGGAGACCCAGTACTTC.

J is TRBJ2-7 and V is TRBV23-1; 8 bases agree with TRBD2. TRBV23-1 qualifies as an ORF whose function is uncertain. This CDR3 has 19 residues. The V segment lost 0 bases and the J segment 2 bases; nucleotides outside the gene matches: 15. The CDR3: CASSQSTSEDRLYTYEQYF. As DNA, the CDR3 is TGCGCCAGCAGTCAATCGACTAGCGAGGACCGCCTTTACACCTACGAGCAGTACTTC.